The clone carrying this T cell receptor (beta chain) has just a few counts. No antigen is known for it. Obtained from alopecia areata patients were lesional scalp punch biopsies along with peripheral blood. Extracted from the samples, RNA was reverse transcribed into cDNA to serve as the sequencing template. The protocol was immunoSEQ multiplex PCR, while the TCRdb copy is restricted to in-frame clones and leaves out a portion. The data hold about 160,000 clones, with around 47% observed a single time. The data were obtained in a study of CD8+ T cells in alopecia areata. Study at large: Treated patients swallowed 5 to 10 mg of oral tofacitinib twice daily.

General study points: Against the mouse data, patients shared TCRs less clearly, possibly for HLA reasons. Lesional scalp displayed greater clonality than normal scalp, most notably in alopecia totalis/universalis.

V lost 2 bases, J lost 3 bases, and 21 bases lay in between. Germline V gene data show CDR1 as SEHNR and CDR2 as FQNEAQ (reference sequence). This CDR3 contains 18 residues. This sequence joins TRBV7-9 and TRBJ2-3, with D maybe TRBD1 (5 bases). What was sequenced was CD4+ T cells sorted from blood. The receptor comes from a human donor with alopecia areata. CDR3: CASSLTLRQGMRTDTQYF. The DNA for the CDR3 is TGTGCCAGCAGCTTAACTTTGCGCCAGGGTATGAGGACAGATACGCAGTATTTT.